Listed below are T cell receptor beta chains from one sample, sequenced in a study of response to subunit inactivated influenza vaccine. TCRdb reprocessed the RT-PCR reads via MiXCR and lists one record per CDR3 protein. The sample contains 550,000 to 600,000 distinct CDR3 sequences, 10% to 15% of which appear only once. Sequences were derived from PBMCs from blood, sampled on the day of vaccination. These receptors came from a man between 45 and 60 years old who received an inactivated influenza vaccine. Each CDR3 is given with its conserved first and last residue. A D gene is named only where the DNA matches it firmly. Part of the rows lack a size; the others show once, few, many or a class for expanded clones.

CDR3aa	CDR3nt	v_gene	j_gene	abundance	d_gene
CASSLVRPYNEQFF	TGTGCCAGCAGCTTAGTTAGGCCCTACAATGAGCAGTTCTTC	TRBV7-9	TRBJ2-1	NA	NA
CASSSPLSYDTQYF	TGTGCCAGCAGCTCACCCCTGAGCTACGATACGCAGTATTTT	TRBV7-9	TRBJ2-3	few	NA
CSARGLAGDYNEQFF	TGCAGTGCTAGAGGACTAGCGGGAGATTACAATGAGCAGTTCTTC	TRBV20-1	TRBJ2-1	few	TRBD2
CASRRVGTNALGYTF	TGTGCCAGCAGGCGAGTCGGGACAAACGCTCTCGGCTACACCTTC	TRBV12-3/TRBV12-4	TRBJ1-2	few	NA
CASRQNTNRHEQYF	TGTGCCAGCAGACAAAACACGAACCGGCACGAGCAGTACTTC	TRBV6-1	TRBJ2-7	many	NA
CSAQEFSYEQYF	TGCAGTGCTCAGGAGTTTTCCTACGAGCAGTACTTC	TRBV20-1	TRBJ2-7	few	NA
CASSLRGQGMLDTQYF	TGTGCCAGCAGCTTAAGGGGACAGGGGATGTTGGATACGCAGTATTTT	TRBV5-6	TRBJ2-3	NA	TRBD1
CASSLFGRGRGYTF	TGTGCCAGCAGTTTATTCGGCAGGGGTCGCGGCTACACCTTC	TRBV28	TRBJ1-2	NA	NA
CASSLASSIYEQYF	TGTGCCAGCAGCTTGGCTAGCAGTATCTACGAGCAGTACTTC	TRBV7-2	TRBJ2-7	many	NA
CSARPLIQGLDTQYF	TGCAGTGCTAGACCGCTAATCCAGGGGTTGGATACGCAGTATTTT	TRBV20-1	TRBJ2-3	NA	NA
CSAKTYRSMNTEAFF	TGCAGTGCCAAGACATACCGTAGTATGAACACTGAAGCTTTCTTT	TRBV20-1	TRBJ1-1	NA	NA
CASSLAGGGADGYTF	TGCGCCAGCAGCTTGGCCGGGGGAGGGGCCGATGGCTACACCTTC	TRBV5-1	TRBJ1-2	NA	NA
CASKPGSNRYEQYF	TGTGCCAGCAAACCAGGTTCTAACCGCTACGAGCAGTACTTC	TRBV6-1	TRBJ2-7	few	NA
CASSSPPAYEQYF	TGTGCCAGCAGCTCCCCCCCCGCCTACGAGCAGTACTTC	TRBV7-2	TRBJ2-7	NA	NA
CSARMTATGELFF	TGCAGTGCTAGGATGACAGCCACCGGGGAGCTGTTTTTT	TRBV20-1	TRBJ2-2	NA	NA
CASTHYGRSSTDTQYF	TGTGCCAGCACCCACTACGGGAGATCTAGCACAGATACGCAGTATTTT	TRBV2	TRBJ2-3	few	NA
CASPLAGNWSYEQYF	TGTGCCAGCCCGCTGGCAGGAAATTGGAGCTACGAGCAGTACTTC	TRBV28	TRBJ2-7	NA	NA
CASSRGQNNEQFF	TGTGCCAGCAGTAGAGGACAGAACAATGAGCAGTTCTTC	TRBV7-3	TRBJ2-1	few	NA
CASSLDLAGGEQFF	TGCGCCAGCAGCTTGGATCTAGCGGGCGGTGAGCAGTTCTTC	TRBV5-1	TRBJ2-1	few	TRBD2
CASSQAGLAGISDTQYF	TGTGCCAGCAGCCAAGCGGGTCTAGCGGGAATTTCAGATACGCAGTATTTT	TRBV3-1	TRBJ2-3	few	TRBD2
CASSLSRIANTGELFF	TGTGCCAGCAGTTTATCCCGGATTGCGAACACCGGGGAGCTGTTTTTT	TRBV12-3/TRBV12-4	TRBJ2-2	many	NA
CASSITQSTDTQYF	TGCGCCAGCAGTATTACCCAGAGCACAGATACGCAGTATTTT	TRBV5-1	TRBJ2-3	many	NA
CASSPVGTYNEQFF	TGTGCCAGCAGTCCAGTCGGGACTTACAATGAGCAGTTCTTC	TRBV12-3/TRBV12-4	TRBJ2-1	few	NA
CASRVTYSGANVLTF	TGCGCCAGCAGAGTCACTTACTCTGGGGCCAACGTCCTGACTTTC	TRBV5-1	TRBJ2-6	many	NA
CASSLQPTGVNNQPQHF	TGCGCCAGCAGCTTACAGCCAACAGGGGTGAACAATCAGCCCCAGCATTTT	TRBV5-1	TRBJ1-5	NA	TRBD1
CASSRLGQGSYEQYF	TGTGCCAGCAGCCGGTTGGGACAGGGCTCCTACGAGCAGTACTTC	TRBV3-1	TRBJ2-7	few	TRBD1
CASSLIGGTGITDTQYF	TGTGCCAGCAGTTTAATAGGGGGGACGGGAATAACAGATACGCAGTATTTT	TRBV27	TRBJ2-3	few	NA